The 9 T cell receptor beta chains below come from one sample, sequenced in a study of vaccination effects on CD4 cells after COVID-19. Produced via immunoSEQ multiplex PCR; TCRdb's table is partial and in-frame only. The data show 45,000 to 70,000 clones, under 80% seen once. No antigen is known for these receptors. With the ViraFEST assay, the study expanded antigen-specific CD4+ T cells using viral peptide pools, then sequenced them. After about 10 days in culture, the CD4+ T cells were isolated. This person's SARS-CoV-2 infection, confirmed by PCR, occurred between March and December 2020. The sample here was CD4+ T cells from PBMCs cultured with HIV peptides, taken before COVID-19 vaccination. Subset meaning: HIV-1 Nef peptide pool negative control/reference culture. All receptors come from a human donor who had a prior SARS-CoV-2 infection.

The rearrangement uses TRBV5-4 and TRBJ2-3; D possibly uses TRBD1 or TRBD2 (7 bases each). V was clipped by 4 bases and J by 3 bases, with 18 bases between them. This CDR3 is built from 16 residues. The germline CDR1 and CDR2 sequences are SGHNT and YYREEE (reference sequence). The CDR3 protein is CASSPQGGGATDTQYF. The CDR3 DNA sequence: TGTGCCAGCAGCCCCCAGGGAGGGGGCGCGACAGATACGCAGTATTTT.

A few counts support this clone. J is TRBJ2-1 and V is TRBV7-9; 10 nucleotides agree with TRBD2. The V gene's germline CDR1 is SEHNR and CDR2 FQNEAQ (reference sequence). The CDR3 length is 15 residues. The trim removed 6 bases at V and 6 bases at J, leaving 8 bases unmatched. The CDR3 nucleotides are TGTGCCAGCAGGCAACCGGGACTAGCGAGCAATGAGCAGTTCTTC. Translating it yields CASRQPGLASNEQFF.

The chain links TRBV2 to TRBJ2-5, with 12 bases aligning to TRBD2. The CDR3 loop spans 17 amino acids. Per the germline V gene, CDR1 is SNHLY and CDR2 is FYNNEI. The V segment lost 5 bases and the J segment 7 bases; nucleotides outside the gene matches: 14. CDR3 region: CASSPGLAGFRGGTQYF. CDR3 coding DNA: TGTGCCAGCAGTCCGGGACTAGCGGGTTTTCGGGGTGGGACCCAGTACTTC.

This chain uses TRBV14 with TRBJ2-1; 7 bases map to TRBD2. The ends lost 0 bases at V and 4 bases at J; junction bases unmatched: 3. Germline V gene sequence: CDR1 SGHDN, CDR2 FVKESK. This CDR3 is built from 15 residues. The CDR3 DNA sequence: TGTGCCAGCAGCCAAGAACCCGGGAGGTACAATGAGCAGTTCTTC. Protein sequence: CASSQEPGRYNEQFF.

The rearrangement joins TRBV11-3 to TRBJ2-1; D not certain. The germline V gene has CDR1 SGHNT and CDR2 YENEEA. V gave up 2 bases and J gave up 0 bases, with 8 bases separating them. The CDR3 length is 15 residues. CDR3 residues: CASSLRHSSYNEQFF. The CDR3 DNA reads TGTGCCAGCAGCTTAAGACATAGCTCCTACAATGAGCAGTTCTTC.

This clone appeared a few times. This chain uses TRBV5-4 with TRBJ2-2, with TRBD2 as a possible D gene (6 bases). The CDR3 loop spans 14 amino acids. V lost 4 bases and J 2 bases, leaving 9 bases between the germline ends. CDR1 SGHNT and CDR2 YYREEE come from the germline V gene (reference sequence). CDR3 nucleotides: TGTGCCAGCAGCGCGGGATTCAACACCGGGGAGCTGTTTTTT. It specifies CASSAGFNTGELFF.

This clone was recorded only once. The J gene is TRBJ2-3, the V gene TRBV19; 10 positions match TRBD2. The V segment lost 0 bases and the J segment 6 bases; nucleotides outside the gene matches: 6. Germline assignment: CDR1 LNHDA and CDR2 SQIVND (reference sequence). The CDR3 extends over 16 amino acids. The CDR3 region is CASSIESSGGRDTQYF. Here the CDR3 DNA reads TGTGCCAGTAGTATAGAATCTAGCGGGGGTCGCGATACGCAGTATTTT.

This chain links TRBV25-1 with TRBJ2-1; 10 nucleotides agree with TRBD1. V trimming: 1 base; J trimming: 7 bases; junction bases outside the gene matches: 7. CDR1 is MGHDK, CDR2 SYGVNS, per germline. The CDR3 runs to 16 residues. Written as DNA, the CDR3 is TGTGCCAGCAGTGAATTGGGGGACAGGGGTATGAATGAGCAGTTCTTC. Translating it yields CASSELGDRGMNEQFF.

This clone has only one observation. The gene calls are TRBV3-1 (or the pseudogene TRBV3-2) and TRBJ1-3; TRBD1 might be the D (6 bases). The CDR3 covers 14 residues. Germline V CDR1 and CDR2: LGHDT, YNNKEL (reference sequence). V shed 5 bases and J shed 4 bases, with 12 bases lying between them. In DNA, the CDR3 is TGTGCCAGCAGCTATCGCGACAGGGGAAACACCATATATTTT. This gives the protein CASSYRDRGNTIYF.